Each of the 32 T cell receptor beta chains below was sequenced from the same sample in a study of blood T cell repertoires in COVID-19. The method was immunoSEQ multiplex PCR; TCRdb's version includes in-frame clones alone and lacks a portion of them. The repertoire has around 140,000 clones, 80% to 90% of them found once; the top ten carry approximately 4.5%. The sample comprised PBMCs or T cells enriched from blood (not recorded which). These TCRs come from a man between 45 and 60 years old who had recovered from COVID-19.

This clone was found a few times. This rearrangement joins TRBV3-1 (or the pseudogene TRBV3-2) to TRBJ2-2, with TRBD1 identical over 7 bases. The V gene end was trimmed by 9 bases and the J gene end by 1 base; junction bases not matched to a gene: 14. Germline V gives CDR1 LGHDT, CDR2 YNNKEL (reference sequence). The CDR3 runs 17 residues. CDR3 coding DNA: TGTGCCAGTTACCCCAGGGACAGAAGTGTGAACACCGGGGAGCTGTTTTTT. Translating gives CASYPRDRSVNTGELFF.

Only one count was recorded for this clone. The rearrangement uses TRBV19 and TRBJ1-4; a possible D gene is TRBD1 (6 bases). V shed 6 bases and J shed 9 bases, with 14 bases lying between them. The CDR3 length is 13 residues. The germline gives CDR1 LNHDA, CDR2 SQIVND (reference sequence). The CDR3 reads CASSHRDDQKLFF. The CDR3 bases are TGTGCCAGTAGCCACAGGGATGACCAAAAACTGTTTTTT. The variable domain in full, with the rest retrieved from reference TRBV19 and TRBJ1-4, is DGGITQSPKYLFRKEGQNVTLSCEQNLNHDAMYWYRQDPGQGLRLIYYSQIVNDFQKGDIAEGYSVSREKKESFPLTVTSAQKNPTAFYLCASSHRDDQKLFFGSGTQLSVL.

In this sample, this clone turned up a few times. The J gene is TRBJ1-1, the V gene TRBV7-8; D uncertain. Trimming cost V 5 bases and J 5 bases, with 12 bases left between them. The germline gives CDR1 SGHVS, CDR2 FQNEAQ. The CDR3 consists of 13 residues. CDR3 in amino acids: CASSPRIRTEAFF. In DNA, the CDR3 is TGTGCCAGCAGCCCGCGAATAAGAACTGAAGCTTTCTTT.

The chain links TRBV10-3 to TRBJ1-1, with no clear D. This CDR3 is built from 13 residues. V lost 2 bases, J lost 0 bases, and 4 bases lay in between. CDR1 is ENHRY and CDR2 is SYGVKD in the germline V gene. The CDR3 coding sequence is TGTGCCATCAGTGAGCGCGTGAACACTGAAGCTTTCTTT. As protein: CAISERVNTEAFF.

The chain has TRBV11-2 and TRBJ1-3; 7 nucleotides match TRBD1. CDR1 is SGHAT and CDR2 is FQNNGV in the germline V gene. The ends lost 5 bases at V and 0 bases at J; junction bases unmatched: 4. This CDR3 has 15 amino acids. The CDR3 loop reads CASSVTGHSGNTIYF. CDR3 bases: TGTGCCAGCAGCGTGACAGGGCACTCTGGAAACACCATATATTTT.

This clone was counted a few times. The rearrangement uses TRBV7-3 and TRBJ2-2; D uncertain. The CDR3 loop spans 15 amino acids. Trimming took 1 base from V and 7 from J, leaving 13 bases between them. Germline V gene data show CDR1 as SGHTA and CDR2 as FQGTGA. The CDR3 DNA reads as TGTGCCAGCAGCTTAAGCGGATTGTTCAGCGGGGAGCTGTTTTTT. The encoded protein is CASSLSGLFSGELFF.

This chain uses TRBV27 with TRBJ2-2, with TRBD1 matching over 9 bases. Germline V gives CDR1 MNHEY, CDR2 SMNVEV (reference sequence). V trimming: 3 bases; J trimming: 3 bases; junction bases outside the gene matches: 5. This CDR3 is built from 16 residues. The CDR3 loop reads CASSFRDRVDTGELFF. DNA for the CDR3: TGTGCCAGCAGTTTTCGGGACAGGGTCGACACCGGGGAGCTGTTTTTT.

V usage is TRBV11-2 and J usage is TRBJ1-1; possibly TRBD1 for D (5 bases). Trimming took off 5 bases at V and 5 bases at J, with 18 bases between the two ends. The CDR3 totals 15 residues. CDR1 and CDR2 from the germline V gene are SGHAT and FQNNGV. The chain's CDR3 is CASSPRGVSGTEAFF. The CDR3 coding sequence is TGTGCCAGCAGCCCGCGGGGGGTTTCGGGTACTGAAGCTTTCTTT.

The V gene is TRBV4-3, the J gene TRBJ1-2, with D unclear. V was trimmed by 0 bases and J by 3 bases, leaving 5 bases between them. The CDR3 is 13 amino acids. The germline CDR1 and CDR2 sequences are LGHNA and YSLEER. In DNA, the CDR3 is TGCGCCAGCAGCCAAGACCCGGACTATGGCTACACCTTC. It codes for CASSQDPDYGYTF.

The V gene is TRBV9, the J gene TRBJ2-7, with a weak D call TRBD2 (5 bases). Germline V gene lookup returns CDR1 SGDLS and CDR2 YYNGEE. Deletions cut 3 bases from V and 6 bases from J, with 19 bases between. This CDR3 region has 15 residues. As DNA, the CDR3 is TGTGCCAGCAGCGCGGGTTTGACGGGAATGGGCGAGCAGTACTTC. It codes for CASSAGLTGMGEQYF.

The CDR3 spells CASSQDRTSGTRDTQYF. CDR3 nucleotide sequence: TGCGCCAGCAGCCAAGACCGGACTAGCGGGACCAGAGATACGCAGTATTTT. J is TRBJ2-3 and V is TRBV4-1, with TRBD2 identical over 12 bases. The V and J ends lost 0 bases and 5 bases, in that order; junction bases with no gene match: 6. Germline V gene lookup returns CDR1 MGHRA and CDR2 YSYEKL. This CDR3 contains 17 residues.

This clone has only a few counts. The chain uses TRBV5-1 and TRBJ2-2; 7 positions match TRBD1. The CDR3 runs 15 residues. Germline V gene sequence: CDR1 SGHRS, CDR2 YFSETQ. Germline trimming cut 0 bases from V and 6 bases from J; bases unmatched to any gene: 5. CDR3 nucleotides: TGCGCCAGCAGCTTGGCAACAGGGGAATCCGGGGAGCTGTTTTTT. It is translated as CASSLATGESGELFF.

This chain connects TRBV19 to TRBJ2-1, with 9 bases that match TRBD1. Germline CDR1 and CDR2: LNHDA and SQIVND (reference sequence). The CDR3 has 15 amino acids. Trimming at V came to 5 bases and at J to 3 bases, leaving 5 bases not matched to a gene. This CDR3 reads CASSGGQGVYNEQFF. The CDR3 coding sequence is TGTGCCAGTAGTGGGGGACAGGGTGTCTACAATGAGCAGTTCTTC.

The J gene is TRBJ2-3, the V gene TRBV6-5; D gene uncertain. This CDR3 contains 16 residues. CDR1 MNHEY and CDR2 SVGAGI come from the germline V gene. Trimming took off 2 bases at V and 3 bases at J, with 15 bases between the two ends. CDR3 loop: CASSYDPYSTTDTQYF. DNA for the CDR3: TGTGCCAGCAGTTACGACCCGTACAGCACTACAGATACGCAGTATTTT.

This clone showed up just a few times. The chain links TRBV5-1 to TRBJ2-1; 8 nucleotides line up with TRBD2. The CDR3 is 15 residues long. Germline V gene lookup returns CDR1 SGHRS and CDR2 YFSETQ. With V trimmed by 4 bases and J by 0 bases, 3 bases remained unmatched. The chain's CDR3 is CASSREGGSYNEQFF. In DNA form, the CDR3 reads TGCGCCAGCAGCCGGGAGGGGGGCTCCTACAATGAGCAGTTCTTC. Drawing the rest from reference TRBV5-1 and TRBJ2-1, the complete variable domain is KAGVTQTPRYLIKTRGQQVTLSCSPISGHRSVSWYQQTPGQGLQFLFEYFSETQRNKGNFPGRFSGRQFSNSRSEMNVSTLELGDSALYLCASSREGGSYNEQFFGPGTRLTVL.

This clone was observed a single time. V and J are TRBV4-3 and TRBJ2-3; TRBD1 matches 7 bases. V was clipped by 3 bases and J by 3 bases; unmatched bases: 9. CDR3 length equals 16 residues. The germline V gene encodes CDR1 LGHNA and CDR2 YSLEER. The CDR3 region has the DNA TGCGCCAGCAGCCAGGTGTCGGGACAGCGAACAGATACGCAGTATTTT. Translated: CASSQVSGQRTDTQYF.

CDR3 protein: CASSQTSGGKADTQYF. DNA of the CDR3: TGTGCCAGCTCACAGACTAGCGGGGGAAAGGCAGATACGCAGTATTTT. The rearrangement joins TRBV18 to TRBJ2-3, with TRBD2 matching over 12 bases. The CDR3 covers 16 residues. V gave up 4 bases and J gave up 4 bases; unmatched junction bases: 6. The germline gives CDR1 KGHSH, CDR2 LQKENI.

The chain couples TRBV27 to TRBJ1-4, with 8 bases fitting TRBD1. Germline loops: CDR1 MNHEY, CDR2 SMNVEV (reference sequence). The length of the CDR3 is 14 residues. V lost 3 bases, J lost 7 bases, and 4 bases stayed unmatched. The DNA for the CDR3 is TGTGCCAGCAGTTTCCAGGGGGCTGGTGAAAAACTGTTTTTT. It translates to CASSFQGAGEKLFF.

The chain joins TRBV5-8 to TRBJ1-1, with D perhaps matching TRBD1 (6 bases). With 3 bases removed from V and 0 bases from J, the gap between germline ends came to 9 bases. Germline CDR1 SGHTS, CDR2 YDEGEE. This CDR3 region has 14 residues. The DNA of the CDR3 is TGTGCCAGCAGCTCCAGGGGAATGAACACTGAAGCTTTCTTT. Its protein is CASSSRGMNTEAFF.

The chain combines TRBV7-8 with TRBJ2-1; 9 bases agree with TRBD2. This CDR3 has 16 amino acids. CDR1 SGHVS and CDR2 FQNEAQ come from the germline V gene. With V trimmed by 0 bases and J by 7 bases, 7 bases remained unmatched. The CDR3, as DNA: TGTGCCAGCAGCTTAGCCCCAGCGGGAGGAAGGAATGAGCAGTTCTTC. It encodes CASSLAPAGGRNEQFF.

The CDR3 loop is CGTGGNSGANVLTF. CDR3 nucleotide sequence: TGTGGTACAGGGGGGAACTCTGGGGCCAACGTCCTGACTTTC. The gene calls are TRBV7-2 and TRBJ2-6; 8 bases agree with TRBD1. This CDR3 has 14 residues. Germline V lookup: CDR1 SGHTA, CDR2 FQGNSA.

The chain recombines TRBV7-9 with TRBJ2-1; tentative D call: TRBD2 (6 bases). This CDR3 spans 16 amino acids. Germline CDR1 is SEHNR and CDR2 is FQNEAQ (reference sequence). Trimming removed 5 bases at V and 6 bases at J, with 20 bases between. The CDR3 protein is CASSRPRGKGFNEQFF. DNA of the CDR3: TGTGCCAGCAGCCGCCCCCGCGGGAAAGGTTTCAATGAGCAGTTCTTC.

Here the CDR3 reads CASSPQIAGGYTF. CDR3 DNA: TGTGCCAGCAGCCCACAAATCGCGGGGGGCTACACCTTC. V gene TRBV4-2 combines with J gene TRBJ1-2; D not certain. Germline CDR1 LGHNA, CDR2 YNFKEQ. V lost 4 bases and J lost 8, with 14 bases in between. The CDR3 is 13 residues long.

This clone was counted a few times. The V and J genes are TRBV7-8 and TRBJ2-7, with a weak D call TRBD2 (6 bases). V was clipped by 1 base and J by 1 base, with 14 bases between them. Per the germline V gene, CDR1 is SGHVS and CDR2 is FQNEAQ. The CDR3 loop spans 16 amino acids. The CDR3 DNA sequence: TGTGCCAGCAGCTTAGTGGGAACTGGGAGGTCCTACGAGCAGTACTTC. Translation gives CASSLVGTGRSYEQYF.

The genes are TRBV7-9 and TRBJ2-5; the D gene is possibly TRBD1 (6 bases). In germline, CDR1 is SEHNR, CDR2 FQNEAQ (reference sequence). V was clipped by 5 bases and J by 4 bases, with 14 bases between them. This CDR3 has 14 amino acids. The CDR3 reads CASSLTGSRETQYF. For the CDR3, the DNA is TGTGCCAGCAGCCTTACAGGGTCCAGAGAGACCCAGTACTTC.

Of note for this clone: Other DNA sequences within the sample encode an identical CDR3. The chain employs TRBV7-2 and TRBJ1-1; D possibly corresponds to TRBD1 (6 bases). Germline V lookup: CDR1 SGHTA, CDR2 FQGNSA. The V end lost 3 bases, the J end lost 1 base, and 6 bases lay between the germline ends. The CDR3 is 13 amino acids. The CDR3 sequence: CASSLGQNTEAFF. CDR3 bases: TGTGCCAGCAGCTTGGGACAGAACACTGAAGCTTTCTTT.

The CDR3 sequence is CASTLLQDNQPQHF. Written as DNA, the CDR3 is TGTGCCAGCACCCTGTTGCAGGACAATCAGCCCCAGCATTTT. V usage is TRBV5-8 and J usage is TRBJ1-5, with D unresolved. This CDR3 is 14 amino acids long. The V gene's germline CDR1 is SGHTS and CDR2 YDEGEE. Trimming removed 6 bases at V and 3 bases at J, with 13 bases between.

The chain combines TRBV7-2 with TRBJ1-6; D gene unclear. Trimming stripped 2 bases from V and 7 bases from J, with 9 bases between. The germline V gene has CDR1 SGHTA and CDR2 FQGNSA. The CDR3 consists of 14 residues. DNA of the CDR3: TGTGCCAGCAGCTTATCACAGTTAAATTCACCCCTCCACTTT. Its protein product is CASSLSQLNSPLHF.

This clone occurred once. The J gene is TRBJ2-1, the V gene TRBV28; D is unresolved. In germline, CDR1 is MDHEN, CDR2 SYDVKM. Trimming cost V 5 bases and J 10 bases, with 9 bases left between them. The CDR3 is 11 amino acids. The CDR3 here is CASSGRREQFF. CDR3 bases: TGTGCCAGCAGTGGTCGGAGAGAGCAGTTCTTC.

The chain joins TRBV7-2 to TRBJ2-5; 9 bases align to TRBD2. The length of the CDR3 is 16 residues. V lost 5 bases and J lost 4; bases outside the gene matches: 11. The germline CDR1 and CDR2 sequences are SGHTA and FQGNSA. The CDR3 DNA sequence: TGTGCCAGCAGCCCTGGTGGCGGGAGGGCCACAGAGACCCAGTACTTC. As protein: CASSPGGGRATETQYF.

The chain couples TRBV11-2 to TRBJ1-2; weak D call: TRBD1 (6 bases). V gave up 5 bases and J gave up 4 bases, with 11 bases separating them. Per the germline V gene, CDR1 is SGHAT and CDR2 is FQNNGV. The CDR3 is 13 residues long. The CDR3 here is CASSRTDVYGYTF. The CDR3 DNA sequence: TGTGCCAGCAGCCGGACAGATGTCTATGGCTACACCTTC.

In its sample, this clone was seen once. The rearrangement joins TRBV27 to TRBJ2-7, with 7 bases aligning to TRBD2. Trimming took 3 bases from V and 3 from J; bases not matched to a gene: 8. Germline V gene sequence: CDR1 MNHEY, CDR2 SMNVEV (reference sequence). CDR3 size: 15 residues. CDR3 sequence: CASSFGAGAYYEQYF. In DNA, the CDR3 is TGTGCCAGCAGTTTCGGCGCGGGAGCTTACTACGAGCAGTACTTC.